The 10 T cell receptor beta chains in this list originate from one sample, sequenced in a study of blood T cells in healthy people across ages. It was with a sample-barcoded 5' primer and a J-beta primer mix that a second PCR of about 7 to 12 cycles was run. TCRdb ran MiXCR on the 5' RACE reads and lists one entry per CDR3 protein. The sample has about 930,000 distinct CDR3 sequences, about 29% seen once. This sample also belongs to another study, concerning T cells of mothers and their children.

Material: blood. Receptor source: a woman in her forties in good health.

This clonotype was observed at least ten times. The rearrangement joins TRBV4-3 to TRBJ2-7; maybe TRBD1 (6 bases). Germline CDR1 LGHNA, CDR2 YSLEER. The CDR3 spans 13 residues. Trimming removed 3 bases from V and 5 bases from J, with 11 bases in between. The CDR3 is CASSQQGWDEQYF. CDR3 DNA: TGCGCCAGCAGCCAGCAGGGGTGGGACGAGCAGTACTTC.

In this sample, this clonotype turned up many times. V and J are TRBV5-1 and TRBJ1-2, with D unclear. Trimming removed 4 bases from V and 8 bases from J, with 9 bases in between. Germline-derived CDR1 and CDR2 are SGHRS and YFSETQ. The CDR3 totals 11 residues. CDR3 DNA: TGCGCCAGCAGCACTGAGGGCGGCTACACCTTC. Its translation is CASSTEGGYTF.

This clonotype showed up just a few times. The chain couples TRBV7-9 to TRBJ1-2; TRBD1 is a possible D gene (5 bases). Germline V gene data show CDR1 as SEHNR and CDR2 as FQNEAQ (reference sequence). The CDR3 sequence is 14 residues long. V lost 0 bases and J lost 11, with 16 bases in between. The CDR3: CASSLAGGPDSYTF. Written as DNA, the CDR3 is TGTGCCAGCAGCTTAGCGGGGGGACCGGATTCTTACACCTTC.

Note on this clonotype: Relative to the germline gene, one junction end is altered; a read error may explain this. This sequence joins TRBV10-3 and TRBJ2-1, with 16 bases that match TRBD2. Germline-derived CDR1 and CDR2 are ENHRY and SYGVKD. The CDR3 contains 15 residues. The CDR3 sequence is CAISDGTSGGAGQLF. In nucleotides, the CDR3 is TGTGCCATCAGCGACGGGACTAGCGGGGGGGCTGGGCAGCTCTTC.

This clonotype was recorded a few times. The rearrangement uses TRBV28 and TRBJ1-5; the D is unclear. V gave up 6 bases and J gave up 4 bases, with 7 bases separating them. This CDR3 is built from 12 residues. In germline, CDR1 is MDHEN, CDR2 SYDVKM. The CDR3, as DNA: TGTGCCAGCAGGTGGGAGAATCAGCCCCAGCATTTT. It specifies CASRWENQPQHF.

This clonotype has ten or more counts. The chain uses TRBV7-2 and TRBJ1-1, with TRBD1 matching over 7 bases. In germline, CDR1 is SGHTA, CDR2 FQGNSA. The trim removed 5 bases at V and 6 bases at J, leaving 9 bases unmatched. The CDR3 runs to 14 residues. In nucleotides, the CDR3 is TGTGCCAGCAGCCCCAGGGGGTCATCGCCTGAAGCTTTCTTT. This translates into CASSPRGSSPEAFF.

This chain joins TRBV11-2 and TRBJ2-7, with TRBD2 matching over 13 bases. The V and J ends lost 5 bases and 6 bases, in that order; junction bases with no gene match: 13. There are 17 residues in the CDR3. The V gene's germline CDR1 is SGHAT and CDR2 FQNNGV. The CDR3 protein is CASSRVLTSGGFGEQYF. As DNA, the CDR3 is TGTGCCAGCAGCCGAGTTTTGACTAGCGGGGGGTTTGGCGAGCAGTACTTC. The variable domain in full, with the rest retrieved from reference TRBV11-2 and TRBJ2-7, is EAGVAQSPRYKIIEKRQSVAFWCNPISGHATLYWYQQILGQGPKLLIQFQNNGVVDDSQLPKDRFSAERLKGVDSTLKIQPAKLEDSAVYLCASSRVLTSGGFGEQYFGPGTRLTVT.

CDR3 sequence (DNA): TGCAGTGCTAGAGATCCCGGGACAGGGGACGGCTACACCTTC. Encoded protein: CSARDPGTGDGYTF. V usage is TRBV20-1 and J usage is TRBJ1-2; 10 bases are a match to TRBD1. The CDR3 consists of 14 residues. CDR1 and CDR2 (germline): DFQATT, SNEGSKA (reference sequence). V shed 0 bases, J shed 8 bases, and the junction held 6 bases outside the gene matches.

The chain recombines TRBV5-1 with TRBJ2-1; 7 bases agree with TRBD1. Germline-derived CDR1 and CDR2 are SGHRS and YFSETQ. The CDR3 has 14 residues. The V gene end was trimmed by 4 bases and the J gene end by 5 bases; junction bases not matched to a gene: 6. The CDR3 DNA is TGCGCCAGCAGCACCGGACAGGCAAACAATGAGCAGTTCTTC. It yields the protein CASSTGQANNEQFF.

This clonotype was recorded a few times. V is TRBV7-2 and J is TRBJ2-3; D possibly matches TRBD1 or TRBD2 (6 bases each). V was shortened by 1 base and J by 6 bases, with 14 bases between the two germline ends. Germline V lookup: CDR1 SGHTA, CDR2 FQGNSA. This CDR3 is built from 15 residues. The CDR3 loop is CASSLVGGTGDTQYF. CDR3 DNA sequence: TGTGCCAGCAGCTTAGTGGGAGGAACAGGGGATACGCAGTATTTT.